The 9 T cell receptor beta chains below were found in one sample sequenced in a study of human T cells and chemical hapten exposure. In TCRdb, the 5' RACE reads were re-called with MiXCR into one record per CDR3 protein. The table has about 140,000 distinct CDR3 sequences, 3.5% to 5% seen once. Unfractionated whole blood served as the source for total RNA extraction. The receptors were sampled from a female donor in good health.

This clonotype was picked up many times. This chain connects TRBV28 to TRBJ1-2; D is uncertain. V was trimmed by 1 base and J by 6 bases, leaving 15 bases between them. The CDR3 loop spans 15 amino acids. CDR1 is MDHEN and CDR2 is SYDVKM in the germline V gene. The CDR3 DNA reads as TGTGCCAGCAGTTTATTGGACCCCCGAGGTAATGGCTACACCTTC. It is translated as CASSLLDPRGNGYTF.

The sample holds many counts of this clonotype. The chain combines TRBV30 with TRBJ1-4; D gene uncertain. V was cut by 1 base and J by 7 bases, with 16 bases left in between. Germline CDR1 and CDR2: GTSNPN and SVGIG (reference sequence). The CDR3 totals 15 residues. CDR3 nucleotide sequence: TGTGCCTGGAGTGCGACCACCGTGAGGGCTGAAAAACTGTTTTTT. This sequence encodes CAWSATTVRAEKLFF. The variable domain in full, completed from reference TRBV30 and TRBJ1-4, reads SQTIHQWPATLVQPVGSPLSLECTVEGTSNPNLYWYRQAAGRGLQLLFYSVGIGQISSEVPQNLSASRPQDRQFILSSKKLLLSDSGFYLCAWSATTVRAEKLFFGSGTQLSVL.

This clonotype was seen repeatedly, ten times or more. The chain links TRBV18 to TRBJ2-1; D ambiguous. Germline CDR1 KGHSH, CDR2 LQKENI. Between the trimmed V and J ends, which lost 0 bases and 1 base, there was a span of 13 bases. There are 17 residues in the CDR3. CDR3 bases: TGTGCCAGCTCACCACCCGACACCTATGGTTCCTACAATGAGCAGTTCTTC. It codes for CASSPPDTYGSYNEQFF. The full variable domain, rest sourced from reference TRBV18 and TRBJ2-1, is NAGVMQNPRHLVRRRGQEARLRCSPMKGHSHVYWYRQLPEEGLKFMVYLQKENIIDESGMPKERFSAEFPKEGPSILRIQQVVRGDSAAYFCASSPPDTYGSYNEQFFGPGTRLTVL.

As for this clonotype: A much bigger clone sits one base away, suggesting this may be a read error. The J gene is TRBJ2-3, the V gene TRBV5-1; 9 bases agree with TRBD1. V shed 0 bases, J shed 5 bases, and the junction held 7 bases outside the gene matches. The CDR3 totals 16 residues. Germline V CDR1 and CDR2: SGHRS, YFSETQ. The CDR3 nucleotides read TGCGCCAGCAGCTTGGTCCAGACAGGGGGGATAGATACGCAGTATTTT. Protein: CASSLVQTGGIDTQYF.

This clonotype appeared many times. The chain links TRBV30 to TRBJ2-7; perhaps TRBD2 as D (6 bases). The CDR3 runs 14 residues. Looked up from germline, CDR1 is GTSNPN and CDR2 is SVGIG (reference sequence). V gave up 5 bases and J gave up 3 bases, with 17 bases separating them. The CDR3 region has the DNA TGTGCCTGGGATTCGGGGACTGGGTACTACGAGCAGTACTTC. It yields the protein CAWDSGTGYYEQYF. Supplemented by reference TRBV30 and TRBJ2-7, the full variable domain reads SQTIHQWPATLVQPVGSPLSLECTVEGTSNPNLYWYRQAAGRGLQLLFYSVGIGQISSEVPQNLSASRPQDRQFILSSKKLLLSDSGFYLCAWDSGTGYYEQYFGPGTRLTVT.

At least ten counts were recorded for this clonotype. The chain combines TRBV20-1 with TRBJ2-7; D ambiguous. The CDR3 consists of 11 residues. The germline V gene encodes CDR1 DFQATT and CDR2 SNEGSKA (reference sequence). V lost 2 bases and J 2 bases, leaving 4 bases between the germline ends. CDR3 in amino acids: CSARQAYEQYF. CDR3 nucleotides: TGCAGTGCTAGACAAGCCTACGAGCAGTACTTC.

In this sample, this clonotype turned up many times. The rearrangement links TRBV7-9 to TRBJ2-3, with D possibly being TRBD2 (6 bases). This CDR3 is 14 amino acids long. Trimming removed 8 bases from V and 0 bases from J, with 12 bases in between. Looked up from germline, CDR1 is SEHNR and CDR2 is FQNEAQ (reference sequence). The DNA of the CDR3 is TGTGCCAGCGGCGGGACCCTTAGCACAGATACGCAGTATTTT. It yields the protein CASGGTLSTDTQYF.

This clonotype was detected many times. The chain links TRBV5-5 to TRBJ1-5; D remains unclear. V was cut by 4 bases and J by 0 bases, with 11 bases left in between. The CDR3 contains 15 residues. Looked up from germline, CDR1 is SGHKS and CDR2 is YYEKEE (reference sequence). CDR3 coding DNA: TGTGCCAGCAGCCTCACAGCATATAGCAATCAGCCCCAGCATTTT. Residues: CASSLTAYSNQPQHF.

This clonotype was observed many times. The chain joins TRBV18 to TRBJ1-1; D might be TRBD1 (6 bases). CDR1 is KGHSH, CDR2 LQKENI, per germline. This CDR3 comprises 13 residues. CDR3 protein: CASTRGADTEAFF. CDR3 DNA sequence: TGTGCGTCAACGAGGGGGGCGGACACTGAAGCTTTCTTT. Supplemented by reference TRBV18 and TRBJ1-1, the full variable domain reads NAGVMQNPRHLVRRRGQEARLRCSPMKGHSHVYWYRQLPEEGLKFMVYLQKENIIDESGMPKERFSAEFPKEGPSILRIQQVVRGDSAAYFCASTRGADTEAFFGQGTRLTVV.